This is a list of T cell receptor beta chains from one sample in a study of T cell clones after liver transplantation. Libraries were prepared by immunoSEQ multiplex PCR; TCRdb keeps only in-frame clonotypes and omits some of them. The table records tens of thousands of clones, approximately 77% of them present only once. This specimen was CD4+ T cells from blood, taken at the 22-month timepoint. These receptors all come from a human patient who received a liver transplant. Some T cells may trace back to the graft donor. The CDR3 runs from the conserved cysteine through the conserved F or W. Each record gives: V gene, J gene, clone size, D gene, CDR3 DNA, CDR3 protein. A D gene is named only where the DNA matches it firmly. Clone size appears in some rows only: once, few, many, or a class for an expanded clone.

TRBV6-4	TRBJ1-6	NA	TRBD1	TGTGCCAGCAAGGGACAGTTCCTCACCCTCCACTTT	CASKGQFLTLHF
TRBV19	TRBJ2-3	NA	NA	TGTGCCAGTAGTACCCCCAGAGCCCCAGATACGCAGTATTTT	CASSTPRAPDTQYF
TRBV5-6	TRBJ1-2	few	NA	TGTGCCAGCAGCTCACAACAGGGAGTGCGGGGCTACACCTTC	CASSSQQGVRGYTF
TRBV5-5	TRBJ2-2	NA	TRBD2	TGTGCCAGCAGCTTGGTCGGGGGGACCGGGGAGCTGTTTTTT	CASSLVGGTGELFF
TRBV5-1	TRBJ1-1	NA	TRBD1	TGCGCCAGCAGCTTGGCCGGTGGGACAGGTCAGAACACTGAAGCTTTCTTT	CASSLAGGTGQNTEAFF
TRBV4-2	TRBJ1-2	NA	TRBD1	TGTGCCAGCAGCCAACCACAGGGGCGAAGTGGCGGCTACACCTTC	CASSQPQGRSGGYTF
TRBV7-8	TRBJ1-2	NA	TRBD1	TGTGCCAGCAGCTTATTCCAGGGGGCTCCCTTTAACTATGGCTACACCTTC	CASSLFQGAPFNYGYTF
TRBV6-5	TRBJ2-7	once	NA	TGTGCCAGCCAGGGAGGCGACTCCTACGAGCAGTACTTC	CASQGGDSYEQYF
TRBV5-6	TRBJ1-5	NA	NA	TGTGCCAGCAGCTTGGGTGGACGGGGGGTTCATCAGCCCCAGCATTTT	CASSLGGRGVHQPQHF
TRBV7-9	TRBJ2-3	NA	TRBD2	TGTGCCAGCAGCTTAGGTCTAGCGGGGGTCTCGATTGGAGATACGCAGTATTTT	CASSLGLAGVSIGDTQYF
TRBV7-7	TRBJ1-1	few	TRBD1	TGTGCTAGCAGTGTAGAGGGGGCGGCTTTCTTT	CASSVEGAAFF
TRBV6-1	TRBJ1-5	NA	NA	TGTGCCAGCAGTCGCCTGGGTGATCAGCCCCAGCATTTT	CASSRLGDQPQHF
TRBV5-8	TRBJ2-5	once	NA	TGTGCCAGCAGCTTGGATGGACGCCCGGACGAAGAGACCCAGTACTTC	CASSLDGRPDEETQYF
TRBV18	TRBJ1-5	NA	NA	TGTGCCAGCTCACTTGACTATAGCAATCAGCCCCAGCATTTT	CASSLDYSNQPQHF
TRBV9	TRBJ2-1	NA	NA	TGTGCCAGCAGCGCTGACGGGACCTCCTACAATGAGCAGTTCTTC	CASSADGTSYNEQFF
TRBV28	TRBJ2-2	few	NA	TGTGCCAGCCTCAGGGTTAACACCGGGGAGCTGTTTTTT	CASLRVNTGELFF
TRBV6-1	TRBJ1-5	few	NA	TGTGCCAGCAGTGAAGGAGGCTGGGAGCCCCAGCATTTT	CASSEGGWEPQHF
TRBV2	TRBJ2-7	once	NA	TGTGCCAGCAGTGCCCCCTTATGGCATACAAGTTGCGAGCAGTACTTC	CASSAPLWHTSCEQYF
TRBV2	TRBJ2-1	few	TRBD2	TGTGCCAGCAGTGGGGCTAGCGGGGGGTACAATGAGCAGTTCTTC	CASSGASGGYNEQFF
TRBV20-1	TRBJ2-3	NA	NA	TGCAGTACCCCGGCGGGGGATACGCAGTATTTT	CSTPAGDTQYF
TRBV30	TRBJ2-7	NA	NA	TGTGCCTGGAGTTTGGGCTCCTACGAGCAGTACTTC	CAWSLGSYEQYF
TRBV7-2	TRBJ2-4	NA	TRBD2	TGTGCCAGCAGCTCTAGGGCGGGGGGCCAAGGAAACATTCAGTACTTC	CASSSRAGGQGNIQYF
TRBV5-1	TRBJ1-4	few	NA	TGCGCCAGCAGCTTCGACTCGTTTTCTGCAACTAATGAAAAACTGTTTTTT	CASSFDSFSATNEKLFF
TRBV5-5	TRBJ1-3	NA	TRBD1	TGTGCCAGCAGCTTGGAGGGGGCGGAAGGAAACACCATATATTTT	CASSLEGAEGNTIYF
TRBV6-6	TRBJ2-1	NA	TRBD2	TGTGCCAGCAGGGGCGGGGGTGACAATGAGCAGTTCTTC	CASRGGGDNEQFF
TRBV19	TRBJ2-1	NA	TRBD2	TGTGCCAGTAGTATCGGTAGTGGTAGCGGGGGGGCCTTCTCGGTACAGTTCTTC	CASSIGSGSGGAFSVQFF
TRBV2	TRBJ2-3	NA	TRBD2	TGTGCCAGCAGTGAGGGACTAGCGGGGGCGAGCACAGATACGCAGTATTTT	CASSEGLAGASTDTQYF